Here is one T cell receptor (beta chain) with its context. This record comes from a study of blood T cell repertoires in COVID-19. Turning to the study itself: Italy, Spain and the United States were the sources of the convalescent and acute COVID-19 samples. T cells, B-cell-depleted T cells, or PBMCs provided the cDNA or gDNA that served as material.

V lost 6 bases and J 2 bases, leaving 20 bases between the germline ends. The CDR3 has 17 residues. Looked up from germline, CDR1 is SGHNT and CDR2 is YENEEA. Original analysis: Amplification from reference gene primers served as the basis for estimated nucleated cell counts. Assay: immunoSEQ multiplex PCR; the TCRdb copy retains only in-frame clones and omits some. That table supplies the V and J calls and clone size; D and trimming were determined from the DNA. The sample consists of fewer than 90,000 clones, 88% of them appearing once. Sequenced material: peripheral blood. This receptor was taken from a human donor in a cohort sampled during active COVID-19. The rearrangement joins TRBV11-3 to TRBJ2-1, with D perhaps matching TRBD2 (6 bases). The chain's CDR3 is CASSPNPPSAAYNEQFF. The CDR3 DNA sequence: TGTGCCAGCAGTCCTAACCCGCCTAGCGCGGCCTACAATGAGCAGTTCTTC.